The present T cell receptor beta chain was sequenced within a study of OX40 agonist ivuxolimab in advanced cancers. For the wider study: Ivuxolimab was a fully human IgG2 agonistic monoclonal antibody targeting the costimulatory receptor OX40 (CD134). Intravenous ivuxolimab was administered to patients every 2 weeks at six dose levels: 0.01, 0.1, 0.3, 1.5, 3 and 10 mg/kg. Of the approximately 50 dose-escalation patients, hepatocellular carcinoma was present in about 19, melanoma in about 15, renal cell carcinoma in 9 and head and neck cancer in 9. The dose-escalation cohort was approximately 83% male with a mean age of approximately 59 years, ranging from roughly 23 to 90. Patients were allowed to have had prior anti-PD-1, anti-PD-L1 or anti-CTLA-4 therapy, and around 37% of the dose-escalation patients had previously received checkpoint inhibitors. Partial responses were achieved by three dose-escalation patients, of whom one had hepatocellular carcinoma and two had cutaneous melanoma. The purpose of peripheral TCRbeta sequencing was to test whether ivuxolimab changed TCR sequence diversity and led to clonal T-cell expansion. The paper covers the monotherapy dose-escalation part of the phase I ivuxolimab trial, which included N of about 50 patients.

Patients with autoimmune disease history or receiving systemic immunosuppression were excluded from the trial. Peripheral blood for TCR sequencing was collected from all dose cohorts at baseline, on cycle 4 day 1, and on cycle 7 day 1. The samples were drawn from a first-in-human, open-label, multicenter phase I dose-escalation trial of ivuxolimab. Adults with locally advanced or metastatic melanoma, renal cell carcinoma, hepatocellular carcinoma or head and neck squamous cell carcinoma were enrolled in the trial. Before TCR sequencing, CD4+ T cells and CD8+ T cells from peripheral blood were sorted into separate populations. On this clone: There is no known antigen for this receptor. No per-base quality is available; no much larger clone lies one base away.

The CDR3 sequence holds 14 residues, the cysteine and phenylalanine included. Just the 42-base CDR3 DNA is kept, in frame starting at base 1. The V end loses 5 bases and the J end loses 1 base, and a stretch of 9 bases separates them. Via the germline V gene, CDR1 is MDHEN and CDR2 SYDVKM. Genomic DNA was extracted from sorted cells for sequencing of the TCRbeta CDR3 region. The immunoSEQ Assay was used for sequencing of TCRbeta CDR3 regions. TCRdb took over this immuneACCESS table, retaining in-frame rearrangements with V and J assigned. Such tables are incomplete; in checked studies, under half of the missing clones stem from an unresolved V gene, and the remainder is unexplained. The sample records fewer than 95,000 clones, about 81% of which are singletons. Jointly, the top ten make up 6.5% to 8% of the sample. Points the paper makes about the study in general: Clonal expansion of both CD4+ and CD8+ blood T cells was observed from baseline to week 6 at doses 0.1 to 3.0 mg/kg. After ivuxolimab, expanded clones were on average more numerous among CD8+ T cells than among CD4+ T cells. The antigen specificity of the clonally expanded peripheral T cells was not determined. In partial responders in the 0.1-3.0 mg/kg groups, normalized peripheral clonal expansion was found to be among the lowest, especially among CD8+ T cells. Low levels of normalized T-cell clonal expansion were also shown by some nonresponding patients.

This clonotype was obtained from an adult with an advanced solid tumor such as melanoma, head and neck, liver or kidney cancer. The chain is assembled from TRBV28 and TRBJ1-3, with TRBD1 tentatively as D gene (6 bases match). Here the sequenced sample was CD4+ or CD8+ T cells sorted from blood, taken in a trial of the OX40 agonist ivuxolimab. The sequence in DNA is TGTGCCAGCAGTCGGGGGGCTTCTGGAAACACCATATATTTT. Its protein is CASSRGASGNTIYF. The entire variable domain, with the stretches around the CDR3 drawn from the reference TRBV28 and TRBJ1-3 proteins, is DVKVTQSSRYLVKRTGEKVFLECVQDMDHENMFWYRQDPGLGLRLIYFSYDVKMKEKGDIPEGYSVSREKKERFSLILESASTNQTSMYLCASSRGASGNTIYFGEGSWLTVV.